A selection of T cell receptor beta chains follows, all from one sample in a study of shared clonotypes between healthy human individuals. Using immunoSEQ multiplex PCR, the repertoire was profiled, and TCRdb retains in-frame clones only, with some absent. The sample holds about 2.2 million clones, roughly 91% seen once. The sample comprised naive CD8+ T cells from PBMCs. The origin of the receptors is a man between 18 and 29 years old in good health. Some clones in this sample may be carry-over from other donors' samples. Each CDR3 is given with its conserved first and last residue.

TRBV15 CATSRGETALVKLFF
TRBV5-6 CASSSSGTINEKLFF
TRBV9 CASSLGTSGNHYEQYF
TRBV4-3 CASSQDHKLIKNTEAFF
TRBV28 CASSYDRGTSGVNEQFF
TRBV2 CASSGSGAAYNEQFF
TRBV7-2 CASSPRTSGRAHEQYF
TRBV9 CASSVGNPFDEKLFF
TRBV27 CASSSTIAGLGDTQYF
TRBV4-1 CASTPLAEPSYNEQFF
TRBV27 CASSSDRGGNQPQHF
TRBV27 CASSGLAGAYEQYF
TRBV19 CASSIRVSKDIQYF
TRBV29-1 CSVGGVGAEAFF
TRBV5-4 CASSFQGGTEAFF
TRBV27 CASSLARSNEQFF
TRBV19 CASQGHSDTGELFF
TRBV7-6 CASSSFPVLAGGPGEQFF
TRBV5-8 CASSFGAGANVLTF
TRBV4-3 CASSQETAAGYNEQFF
TRBV28 CASSLSGTAYGYTF
TRBV29-1 CSVVDWTYNEQFF
TRBV4-1 CASSTQRGGFAPTEQFF
TRBV5-1 CASSPTRDTLSYEQYF
TRBV29-1 CSVGLLSGRFYEQYF
TRBV19 CASSAPGGSEAFF